These 4 T cell receptor beta chains were sequenced from one sample in a study of vaccination and CD4 T cells after COVID-19. An Oncomine TCR Beta short-read assay was used to sequence the DNA from cultured CD4+ T cells. From the PCR reads, TCRdb called clonotypes with MiXCR, one entry per CDR3 protein. The data show approximately 13,000 distinct CDR3 sequences, roughly 61% seen once. The sample's treatment: approximately 11-day PBMC culture with coronavirus spike peptide pools or control peptides (ViraFEST assay). The antigens of these receptors remain unknown. The sequencing input was CD4+ T cells from blood, cultured in vitro. The receptors stem from a human donor who had recovered from COVID-19.

This clonotype was seen a few times. J is TRBJ1-2 and V is TRBV30, with no clear D. The CDR3 contains 16 residues. CDR1 and CDR2 (germline): GTSNPN, SVGIG (reference sequence). V was pared by 1 base and J by 0 bases, with 15 bases between. The CDR3 nucleotides read TGTGCCTGGAGTGGGGGTTGGCCCCAGGCTAACTATGGCTACACCTTC. Protein product: CAWSGGWPQANYGYTF.

The genes are TRBV30 and TRBJ1-1; D is unclear. Germline assignment: CDR1 GTSNPN and CDR2 SVGIG (reference sequence). Trimming took 0 bases from V and 4 from J, leaving 12 bases between them. The CDR3 totals 14 residues. The chain's CDR3 is CAWSVIGEGTEAFF. In nucleotides, the CDR3 is TGTGCCTGGAGTGTAATCGGGGAGGGCACTGAAGCTTTCTTT.

The chain uses TRBV20-1 and TRBJ2-3, with D possibly matching TRBD1 (5 bases). Per germline, CDR1 DFQATT and CDR2 SNEGSKA (reference sequence). The CDR3 runs 13 residues. V dropped 4 bases and J dropped 2 bases, with 10 bases sitting between them. CDR3 in DNA: TGCAGTGCTACGGAGACAGCCACAGATACGCAGTATTTT. Protein product: CSATETATDTQYF.

A few counts support this clonotype. The V call is TRBV30, the J call TRBJ2-7; 9 bases are shared with TRBD1. CDR1 and CDR2 (germline): GTSNPN, SVGIG (reference sequence). V lost 8 bases to trimming and J lost 6 bases; unmatched junction nucleotides: 11. The length of the CDR3 is 13 residues. The CDR3 here is CAGDNRGRGEQYF. In DNA form, the CDR3 reads TGTGCCGGCGATAACAGGGGGCGAGGCGAGCAGTACTTC.